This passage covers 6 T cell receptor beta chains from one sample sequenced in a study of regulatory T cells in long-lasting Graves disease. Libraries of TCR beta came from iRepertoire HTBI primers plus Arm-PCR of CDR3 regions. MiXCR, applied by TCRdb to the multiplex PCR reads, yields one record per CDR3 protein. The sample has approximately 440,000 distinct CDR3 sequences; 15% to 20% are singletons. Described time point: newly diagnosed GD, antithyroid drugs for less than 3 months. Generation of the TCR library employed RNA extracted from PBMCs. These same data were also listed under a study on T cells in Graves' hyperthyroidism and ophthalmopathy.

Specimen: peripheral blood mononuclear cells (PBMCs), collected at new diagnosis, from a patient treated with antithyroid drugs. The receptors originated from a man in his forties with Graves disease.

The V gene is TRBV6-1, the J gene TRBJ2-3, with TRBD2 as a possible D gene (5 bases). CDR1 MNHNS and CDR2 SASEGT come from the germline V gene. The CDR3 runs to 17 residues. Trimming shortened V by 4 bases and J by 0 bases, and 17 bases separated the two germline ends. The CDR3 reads CASSAISALSSTDTQYF. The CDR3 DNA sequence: TGTGCCAGCAGTGCGATTAGCGCGTTGAGCAGCACAGATACGCAGTATTTT.

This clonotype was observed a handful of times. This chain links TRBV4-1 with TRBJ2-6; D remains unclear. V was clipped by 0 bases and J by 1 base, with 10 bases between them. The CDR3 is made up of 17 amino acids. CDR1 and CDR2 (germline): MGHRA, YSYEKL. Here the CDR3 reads CASSQDQFGSGANVLTF. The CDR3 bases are TGCGCCAGCAGCCAAGATCAGTTTGGATCTGGGGCCAACGTCCTGACTTTC.

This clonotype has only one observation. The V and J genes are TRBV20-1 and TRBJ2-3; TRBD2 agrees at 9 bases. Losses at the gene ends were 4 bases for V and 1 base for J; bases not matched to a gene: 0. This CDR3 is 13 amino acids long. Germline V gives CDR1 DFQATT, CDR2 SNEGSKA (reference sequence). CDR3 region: CSAKREGTDTQYF. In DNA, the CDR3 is TGCAGTGCTAAGCGGGAGGGCACAGATACGCAGTATTTT.

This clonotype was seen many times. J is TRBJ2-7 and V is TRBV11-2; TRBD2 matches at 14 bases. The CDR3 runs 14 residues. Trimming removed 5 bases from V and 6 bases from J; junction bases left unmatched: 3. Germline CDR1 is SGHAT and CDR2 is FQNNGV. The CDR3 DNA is TGTGCCAGCAGCCCGGGACTAGCGGGAGTCGAGCAGTACTTC. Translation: CASSPGLAGVEQYF.

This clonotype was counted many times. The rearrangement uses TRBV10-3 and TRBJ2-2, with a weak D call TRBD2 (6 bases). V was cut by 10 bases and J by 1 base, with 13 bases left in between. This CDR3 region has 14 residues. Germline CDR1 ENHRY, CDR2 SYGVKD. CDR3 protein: CATKAGLNTGELFF. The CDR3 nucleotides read TGTGCCACGAAAGCGGGTCTGAACACCGGGGAGCTGTTTTTT.

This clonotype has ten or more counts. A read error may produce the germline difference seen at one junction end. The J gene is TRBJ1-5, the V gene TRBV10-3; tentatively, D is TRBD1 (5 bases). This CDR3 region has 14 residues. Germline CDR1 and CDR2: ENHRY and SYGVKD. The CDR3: CARLGLIGKQPQHF. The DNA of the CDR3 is TGTGCCAGGTTGGGACTCATCGGCAAACAGCCCCAGCATTTT.